This T cell receptor (beta chain) was identified in a study of memory CD4+ T cells and cytomegalovirus serostatus. This clone was detected once. The sort gate was single viable CD3+CD4+CD8-CD45RO+ cells for memory CD4+ T cells. Serostatus was set by detecting CMV pp150, pp28, p38, p52 IgG. Clones were sequenced by immunoSEQ multiplex PCR, and TCRdb holds only the in-frame ones, with some missing. Here the sample spans 40,000 to 50,000 clones, around four fifths being singletons. The J segment lost 3 bases and the V segment lost 8 bases, leaving 5 bases of the junction unmatched. The germline CDR1 and CDR2 sequences are MNHEY and SVGAGI. This CDR3 comprises 14 residues.

The V and J genes are TRBV6-5 and TRBJ2-2; 8 nucleotides match TRBD1. Sequencing used memory CD4+ T cells from blood. This TCR was sampled from an adult in good health and CMV-seropositive. This CDR3 reads CASGLDRDTGELFF. CDR3 nucleotides: TGTGCCAGCGGTTTGGACAGGGACACCGGGGAGCTGTTTTTT.